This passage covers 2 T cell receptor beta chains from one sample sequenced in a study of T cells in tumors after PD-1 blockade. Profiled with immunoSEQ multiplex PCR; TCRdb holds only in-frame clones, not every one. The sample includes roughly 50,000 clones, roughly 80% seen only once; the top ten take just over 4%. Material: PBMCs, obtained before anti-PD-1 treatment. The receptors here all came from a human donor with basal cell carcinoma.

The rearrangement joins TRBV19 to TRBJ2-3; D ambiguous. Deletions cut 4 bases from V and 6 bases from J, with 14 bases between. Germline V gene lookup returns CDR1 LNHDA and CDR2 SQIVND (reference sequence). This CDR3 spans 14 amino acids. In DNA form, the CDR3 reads TGTGCCAGTAGTACAGGCCCGATCTGGGATACGCAGTATTTT. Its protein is CASSTGPIWDTQYF.

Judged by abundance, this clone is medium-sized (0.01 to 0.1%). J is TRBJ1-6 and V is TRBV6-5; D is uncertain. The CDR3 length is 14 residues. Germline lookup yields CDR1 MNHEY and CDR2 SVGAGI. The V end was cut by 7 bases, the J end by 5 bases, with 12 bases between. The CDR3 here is CASKGLGDNSPLHF. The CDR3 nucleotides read TGTGCCAGCAAAGGCCTCGGAGATAATTCACCCCTCCACTTT.